This record looks at one T cell receptor beta chain sequence and its context. Germline CDR1 reads SQVTM; CDR2 reads ANQGSEA. CDR3 length: 14 residues. The V and J ends lost 4 bases and 5 bases respectively, with 17 bases between them. During its preparation, the TCRbeta library received unique molecular identifiers. TCRdb analysed the PCR reads with MiXCR anew, one entry per CDR3 protein. The profile shows over 550,000 distinct CDR3 sequences, roughly a tenth of them singletons. This entry is derived from a study of T-cell reconstitution after alpha-beta-depleted transplantation in children. The TCR originated in a human donor who donated a stem cell graft to a child with acute myeloid leukemia. This rearrangement joins TRBV29-1 to TRBJ2-5; D perhaps matches TRBD1 (6 bases). The sample was PBMCs from the stem cell graft donor, taken from the stem cell graft. The CDR3 is CSVGAGDDRETQYF. The CDR3 coding sequence is TGCAGCGTTGGCGCAGGGGATGATAGGGAGACCCAGTACTTC.